Following are 24 T cell receptor beta chains from one sample sequenced in a study of tumor-infiltrating lymphocytes in glioblastoma multiforme. TCRB libraries came from RNA via three nested multiplex PCR rounds. TCRdb re-analysed the multiplex PCR reads in MiXCR, keeping a single row per CDR3 protein. The data show 25,000 to 40,000 distinct CDR3 sequences, approximately 60% seen once. Sequencing was performed on brain tumor tissue. These receptors were obtained from a male donor with glioblastoma.

V and J are TRBV10-3 and TRBJ2-5; no definite D call. The V gene's germline CDR1 is ENHRY and CDR2 SYGVKD. The CDR3 runs 13 residues. With 0 bases removed from V and 4 bases from J, the gap between germline ends came to 6 bases. CDR3 DNA: TGTGCCATCAGTGAGTCGCCACGAGAGACCCAGTACTTC. This sequence encodes CAISESPRETQYF.

This clonotype was picked up one time. Mismatch with germline at one junction end may stem from a read error. The chain carries TRBV14 and TRBJ2-1; D gene unclear. CDR3 length: 14 amino acids. Germline CDR1 is SGHDN and CDR2 is FVKESK. The CDR3 here is CASSQDVRYDEQFF. CDR3 sequence (DNA): TGTGCTAGCAGCCAAGATGTCCGCTACGATGAGCAGTTCTTC.

This clonotype occurred many times. The J gene is TRBJ2-7, the V gene TRBV6-1; tentative D call: TRBD1 (6 bases). CDR1 is MNHNS and CDR2 is SASEGT in the germline V gene. V lost 8 bases and J 2 bases, leaving 13 bases between the germline ends. There are 13 residues in the CDR3. CDR3 nucleotides: TGTGCCAGCGAGAACAGGGCTACCTACGAGCAGTACTTC. Translating gives CASENRATYEQYF.

The rearrangement joins TRBV1 to TRBJ2-1; TRBD2 is the table's D call and was not checked against the DNA. TRBV1 is a listed pseudogene. The CDR3 runs 16 residues. CDR3 coding DNA: TGCACCAGCAGCCAAGCTGCGGGAGTAGGGAACAATGAGCAGTTCTTC. Amino acid sequence: CTSSQAAGVGNNEQFF.

This clonotype was observed a single time. Possible read error: a much larger clone is one base away. Without the conserved terminal phenylalanine or tryptophan, this CDR3 likely stems from a read error. J is TRBJ2-7 and V is TRBV4-1; possibly TRBD1 or TRBD2 for D (5 bases each). The germline V gene encodes CDR1 MGHRA and CDR2 YSYEKL. The CDR3 consists of 15 residues. Trimming cost V 5 bases and J 1 base, with 15 bases left between them. The CDR3 region has the DNA TGCGCCAGCAGCGAACTGTGGGACGGTTCCTACGAGCAGTACTCC. It is translated as CASSELWDGSYEQYS.

Ten or more counts support this clonotype. CDR3 coding DNA: TGTGCCAGCAGTTACCAAGCGAACACTGAAGCTTTCTTT. Protein product: CASSYQANTEAFF. The V gene is TRBV14, the J gene TRBJ1-1; no firm D call. The germline V and J ends were trimmed by 6 bases and 1 base, with 9 bases remaining between them. Per germline, CDR1 SGHDN and CDR2 FVKESK. This CDR3 comprises 13 residues.

About this clonotype: Compared with germline, one end of the junction differs, possibly owing to a read error. The chain combines TRBV4-1 with TRBJ2-7; a possible D gene is TRBD2 (5 bases). Per the germline V gene, CDR1 is MGHRA and CDR2 is YSYEKL. CDR3 length: 17 residues. DNA for the CDR3: TGCGCCAGCGGCCAAGTATCCAGCGGCAGGCAGGCGTACGAGCAGTACTTC. Translation: CASGQVSSGRQAYEQYF.

The table lists this clonotype with a count of one. Germline and junction disagree at one end, which may indicate a read error. The chain joins TRBV14 to TRBJ1-2, with D possibly matching TRBD1 (6 bases). The germline V gene has CDR1 SGHDN and CDR2 FVKESK. This CDR3 contains 12 residues. This CDR3 is CASRDGGYGYTF. DNA of the CDR3: TGTGCCAGCAGAGATGGGGGCTATGGTTACACCTTC.

This clonotype has only one observation. One end of the junction fails to match germline, which may point to a read error. The CDR3 coding sequence is TGTGACAGCGGCCAGAGCACAGATACGCAGTATTTT. Residues: CDSGQSTDTQYF. This chain connects TRBV12-3 or TRBV12-4 to TRBJ2-3; possibly TRBD2 for D (5 bases). The CDR3 runs to 12 residues.

This clonotype was detected a few times. This may stem from a read error, because a much larger clone lies one nucleotide away. The CDR3 DNA reads as TGTGCCATCAATGAGATTGTAGGCAAGGGTGCCCAAGAGACCCAGTACTTC. Its translation is CAINEIVGKGAQETQYF. The J gene is TRBJ2-5, the V gene TRBV10-3; D is unresolved. This CDR3 comprises 17 residues. Germline V gene data show CDR1 as ENHRY and CDR2 as SYGVKD.

This clonotype has just one count. The CDR3 DNA reads TGTGCCAGCAGCCGGGGGCAGGGGGGGGCCCAGTACTTC. This translates into CASSRGQGGAQYF. The chain employs TRBV4-2 and TRBJ2-5; either TRBD1 or TRBD2 may supply D (7 bases each). Germline V gene lookup returns CDR1 LGHNA and CDR2 YNFKEQ. The CDR3 sequence is 13 residues long. V gave up 4 bases and J gave up 9 bases, with 15 bases separating them.

In the case of this clonotype: Its ends do not fully match the called genes, so a read error is possible. The J gene is TRBJ2-1, the V gene TRBV6-5; D unclear. The end of the DNA aligns better with TRBJ2-7, so the J call may be wrong. Germline CDR1 reads MNHEY; CDR2 reads SVGAGI. There are 13 residues in the CDR3. CDR3 nucleotides: TGTGTCAGCAGTTACTCTCCTTGGAATGAGCAGTACTTC. It translates to CVSSYSPWNEQYF.

This clonotype was detected many times. The chain combines TRBV20-1 with TRBJ2-5, with a possible D match to TRBD2 (5 bases). The V gene lost 6 bases and the J gene lost 1 base, with 12 bases spanning the gap. Germline V gene sequence: CDR1 DFQATT, CDR2 SNEGSKA (reference sequence). This CDR3 spans 13 amino acids. CDR3 bases: TGCAGTGCCCGGGGTCTCTCCCAAGAGACCCAGTACTTC. Amino acids: CSARGLSQETQYF.

This clonotype was detected many times. The chain combines TRBV20-1 with TRBJ1-1, with D uncertain. Trimming removed 1 base from V and 2 bases from J, with 8 bases in between. The CDR3 length is 13 residues. Germline CDR1 and CDR2: DFQATT and SNEGSKA (reference sequence). CDR3 nucleotides: TGCAGTGCTAGAGTCGGCAGCAACACTGAAGCTTTCTTT. Protein sequence: CSARVGSNTEAFF.

This clonotype was found many times. A much larger clone lies a single base off, so this may be a read error. The rearrangement links TRBV11-3 to TRBJ2-2; D ambiguous. Germline CDR1 SGHNT, CDR2 YENEEA. Trimming cost V 5 bases and J 1 base, with 23 bases left between them. The CDR3 has 19 amino acids. Here the CDR3 reads CASSESTGPLPLNTGELFF. DNA of the CDR3: TGTGCCAGCAGCGAATCCACGGGCCCTCTCCCTTTGAACACCGGGGAGCTGTTTTTT.

V usage is TRBV11-2 and J usage is TRBJ1-2; the D is unclear. Between the trimmed V and J ends, which lost 5 bases and 4 bases, there was a span of 11 bases. This CDR3 spans 13 amino acids. Per germline, CDR1 SGHAT and CDR2 FQNNGV. CDR3 region: CASSRTVGYGYTF. The CDR3 region has the DNA TGTGCCAGCAGCCGTACGGTGGGCTATGGCTACACCTTC.

Relative to its sample, this clonotype is medium-sized. The chain uses TRBV29-1 and TRBJ1-2; 12 nucleotides match TRBD1. CDR3 size: 13 residues. V lost 0 bases, J lost 12 bases, and 5 bases stayed unmatched. Germline V gene lookup returns CDR1 SQVTM and CDR2 ANQGSEA. The CDR3 region has the DNA TGCAGCGTTGAAGAGGGGACAGGGGGCAAAGACACCTTC. Translated: CSVEEGTGGKDTF.

In the case of this clonotype: Sequence at one end of the junction differs from germline and may be a read error. V and J are TRBV10-2 and TRBJ2-1; 8 bases line up with TRBD2. Germline values: CDR1 WSHSY, CDR2 SAAADI. This CDR3 has 16 residues. The CDR3 sequence is CASRNRLARTYNELSF. The CDR3 DNA reads as TGCGCCAGCAGAAATCGACTAGCGAGGACCTACAATGAGCTGTCCTTC.

A few counts support this clonotype. The CDR3 nucleotides read TGTGCCAGCAGTCGGGCCGGGACCGAGTCCTACGAGCAGTACTTC. Protein sequence: CASSRAGTESYEQYF. The chain couples TRBV6-2 or TRBV6-3 to TRBJ2-7; D possibly matches TRBD1 or TRBD2 (5 bases each). Germline-derived CDR1 and CDR2 are MNHEY and SVGEGT. The CDR3 extends over 15 amino acids. The ends were cut back, 5 bases at V and 1 base at J, with 15 bases in the middle.

Remarks on this clonotype: The junction and the germline gene differ at one end; a read error may be behind it. The V gene is TRBV20-1, the J gene TRBJ2-1; the D is unclear. Per germline, CDR1 DFQATT and CDR2 SNEGSKA (reference sequence). This CDR3 is built from 14 residues. DNA for the CDR3: TGTAGTGCTGGATACTGGCGCTCCTACAATGAGCAGTTCTTC. This gives the protein CSAGYWRSYNEQFF.

This clonotype was recorded a few times. A single base separates this from a much larger clone, so it may be a read error. The rearrangement links TRBV5-4 to TRBJ2-3, with D tentatively TRBD1 (5 bases). The length of the CDR3 is 15 residues. Per germline, CDR1 SGHNT and CDR2 YYREEE (reference sequence). V was trimmed by 4 bases and J by 6 bases, leaving 18 bases between them. CDR3 sequence: CASSTRSGSEDTQYF. The DNA for the CDR3 is TGTGCCAGCAGCACGCGATCAGGGTCGGAGGATACGCAGTATTTT.

Comments on this clonotype: The junction departs from the called germline gene at one end, perhaps through a read error. The rearrangement links TRBV6-5 to TRBJ2-7; TRBD1 matches at 9 bases. The CDR3 sequence is 14 residues long. Germline CDR1 reads MNHEY; CDR2 reads SVGAGI. CDR3 nucleotides: TGTGCCAGCAGTCGCAACAGGGGGCACTACGGGCAGTACTTC. Encoded protein: CASSRNRGHYGQYF.

This clonotype is medium-sized by share. V usage is TRBV11-2 and J usage is TRBJ2-2, with D perhaps TRBD1 (6 bases). CDR3 length: 16 amino acids. V was cut by 2 bases and J by 0 bases, with 10 bases left in between. The germline V gene encodes CDR1 SGHAT and CDR2 FQNNGV. CDR3 in amino acids: CASSLRPGANTGELFF. The CDR3 DNA sequence: TGTGCCAGCAGCTTACGACCAGGGGCGAACACCGGGGAGCTGTTTTTT.

This clonotype was observed at least ten times. The J gene is TRBJ2-2, the V gene TRBV12-3 or TRBV12-4, with D possibly being TRBD2 (5 bases). This CDR3 has 13 amino acids. The V end was cut by 6 bases, the J end by 6 bases, with 11 bases between. In nucleotides, the CDR3 is TGTGCCAGCAGCCCACTAGAGGCCGGGGAGCTGTTTTTT. It is translated as CASSPLEAGELFF.